These T cell receptor beta chains were read from a single sample in a study of cytomegalovirus exposure and HLA in healthy donors. TCRdb keeps only in-frame clones here, not all; method: immunoSEQ multiplex PCR. The sample holds some 100,000 clones, about four fifths seen once. Source material: PBMCs. These receptors were taken from a female donor in good health and CMV-seropositive. The CDR3 runs from the conserved cysteine through the conserved F or W.

CDR3,V
CASSLAHRGGGEQYF,TRBV13
CAWNRGEGQPQHF,TRBV30
CASSSPGQGVCQYF,TRBV6-5
CASSQDNLNEQFF,TRBV14
CASSLRPTSGSDEQFF,TRBV5-1
CASSLSGQGTDTQYF,TRBV28
CASSTGTSGGEQFF,TRBV11-3
CASKTAGGRTEAFF,TRBV19
CASSQEGQPNQPQHF,TRBV4-1
CASSLGQAPNTGELFF,TRBV7-9
CSVVETGGGNQPQHF,TRBV29-1
CASSPWTVEAFF,TRBV18
CASSGRPGQGGTQYF,TRBV5-6
CASAGQFTREQYF,TRBV7-2
CASSEGVMNTEAFF,TRBV19
CASSPPGLGADTQYF,TRBV18
CASRETSGSTYEQYF,TRBV6-1
CASSGLDTTGSGNTIYF,TRBV9
CSVVVAAYNEQFF,TRBV29-1
CASRDREYNEQFF,TRBV6-1
CASSKDERALYNEQFF,TRBV21-1
CASSLSLGAGNTIYF,TRBV5-4
CAWNPSGLEAYEQYF,TRBV30